The rows below give T cell receptor beta chains drawn from one sample of a study of vaccination and CD4 T cells after COVID-19. One entry per CDR3 protein, called by TCRdb with MiXCR from the PCR reads. The sample lists some 23,000 distinct CDR3 sequences; roughly 44% were seen once. Which antigens these TCRs recognize remains unknown. This specimen was CD4+ T cells from blood, cultured in vitro, taken before SARS-CoV-2 vaccination. The source is a human donor who received a COVID-19 vaccine. Both conserved end residues are part of each CDR3. The D gene is left open where the match is weak. Part of the rows lack a size; the others show once, few, many or a class for expanded clones.

j_gene | d_gene | len | v_gene | abundance | CDR3aa | CDR3nt
TRBJ2-4 | TRBD2 | 19 | TRBV11-2 | few | CASSRLSGGVLHAKNIQYF | TGTGCCAGCAGCCGACTTAGCGGGGGGGTACTACATGCCAAAAACATTCAGTACTTC
TRBJ1-1 | . | 11 | TRBV6-1 | . | CASIRAGEAFF | TGTGCCAGCATTAGAGCGGGGGAAGCTTTCTTT
TRBJ2-3 | TRBD2 | 16 | TRBV19 | few | CASTDGLAGDTDTQYF | TGTGCCAGTACCGATGGGCTAGCGGGGGACACAGATACGCAGTATTTT
TRBJ2-5 | TRBD2 | 16 | TRBV20-1 | . | CSASNPSGGDEETQYF | TGCAGTGCTAGTAATCCTAGCGGGGGGGATGAAGAGACCCAGTACTTC
TRBJ1-2 | TRBD1 | 15 | TRBV2 | few | CASIPTRQGQNGYTF | TGTGCCAGCATCCCAACCAGACAGGGCCAGAATGGCTACACCTTC
TRBJ1-3 | . | 16 | TRBV15 | . | CATSRDQQGARNTIYF | TGTGCCACCAGCAGAGATCAACAGGGAGCCCGAAACACCATATATTTT
TRBJ2-1 | TRBD2 | 14 | TRBV14 | . | CASSRLAAYNEQFF | TGTGCCAGCAGCCGTCTAGCGGCCTACAATGAGCAGTTCTTC
TRBJ2-7 | TRBD2 | 14 | TRBV20-1 | . | CSALGGGESYEQYF | TGCAGCGCCCTCGGCGGGGGGGAATCCTACGAGCAGTACTTC
TRBJ2-7 | . | 15 | TRBV15 | . | CATSREPNREYEQYF | TGTGCCACCAGCAGAGAACCTAACCGAGAATACGAGCAGTACTTC
TRBJ2-3 | . | 17 | TRBV21-1 | . | CASSPYFSSGHQDTQYF | TGTGCCAGCAGCCCTTATTTTTCCTCAGGGCACCAAGATACGCAGTATTTT
TRBJ1-2 | . | 14 | TRBV20-1 | . | CSAKHWRHNYGYTF | TGCAGTGCTAAGCATTGGAGACATAACTATGGCTACACCTTC
TRBJ1-1 | TRBD1 | 14 | TRBV30 | . | CAWGETGVGGRAFF | TGTGCCTGGGGCGAGACAGGGGTGGGGGGAAGAGCTTTCTTT
TRBJ1-2 | . | 15 | TRBV5-1 | . | CASSTGPNREGGYTF | TGCGCCAGCAGCACGGGCCCTAACAGGGAAGGTGGCTACACCTTC
TRBJ2-1 | . | 11 | TRBV6-1 | few | CATSPHNEQFF | TGTGCCACCTCCCCCCACAATGAGCAGTTCTTC
TRBJ1-1 | TRBD1 | 18 | TRBV4-2 | . | CASSQGDRVDQVNTEAFF | TGTGCCAGCAGCCAAGGCGACAGGGTGGATCAGGTGAACACTGAAGCTTTCTTT
TRBJ1-2 | TRBD1 | 16 | TRBV7-2 | . | CASSLRTQGRGRGYTF | TGTGCCAGCAGCCTAAGGACTCAGGGGAGGGGGCGCGGCTACACCTTC
TRBJ1-2 | . | 19 | TRBV24-1 | . | CATSDPKGGGHRGFYGYTF | TGTGCCACCAGTGATCCGAAGGGGGGGGGACACCGAGGATTCTATGGCTACACCTTC
TRBJ2-5 | TRBD1 | 15 | TRBV6-2/TRBV6-3 | few | CASSYGDRGRETQYF | TGTGCCAGCAGTTACGGGGACAGGGGGCGAGAGACCCAGTACTTC
TRBJ2-5 | TRBD2 | 16 | TRBV20-1 | few | CSARDQVLAEQETQYF | TGCAGTGCTAGAGATCAAGTACTAGCGGAACAAGAGACCCAGTACTTC
TRBJ1-2 | . | 15 | TRBV15 | . | CATSRDRLVGGGYTF | TGTGCCACCAGCAGAGATCGCCTTGTTGGCGGTGGCTACACCTTC
TRBJ2-3 | . | 15 | TRBV25-1 | . | CASRPRGLGADTQYF | TGTGCCAGCAGACCACGCGGGCTAGGCGCGGATACGCAGTATTTT
TRBJ1-2 | . | 13 | TRBV6-2/TRBV6-3 | . | CASTRGRSYGYTF | TGTGCCAGCACCCGGGGTCGCTCCTATGGCTACACCTTC
TRBJ2-7 | TRBD1 | 14 | TRBV5-1 | . | CASSSLQGANEQYF | TGCGCCAGCAGCTCGCTACAGGGGGCCAACGAGCAGTACTTC
TRBJ1-2 | . | 15 | TRBV6-1 | . | CASSDSVSANYGYTF | TGTGCCAGCAGTGATTCGGTCTCCGCTAACTATGGCTACACCTTC
TRBJ2-7 | TRBD1 | 16 | TRBV12-3/TRBV12-4 | . | CASSLVTGTGGYEQYF | TGTGCCAGCAGTTTGGTGACCGGGACAGGGGGCTACGAGCAGTACTTC
TRBJ1-1 | . | 14 | TRBV7-8 | few | CASSLAAGTTEAFF | TGTGCCAGCAGCTTAGCGGCAGGAACCACTGAAGCTTTCTTT
TRBJ2-2 | . | 18 | TRBV19 | . | CASSLIQIQGLGTGELFF | TGTGCCAGTAGTCTGATCCAAATCCAGGGGTTGGGCACCGGGGAGCTGTTTTTT
TRBJ2-5 | . | 14 | TRBV7-2 | . | CASSGELYQETQYF | TGTGCCAGCAGCGGGGAATTATACCAAGAGACCCAGTACTTC
TRBJ2-5 | . | 16 | TRBV18 | . | CASSPGAGAGTETQYF | TGTGCCAGCTCACCAGGGGCAGGGGCTGGGACGGAGACCCAGTACTTC
TRBJ1-1 | . | 14 | TRBV6-5 | . | CASSYSPGRGEAFF | TGTGCCAGCAGTTACTCACCGGGGCGGGGTGAAGCTTTCTTT
TRBJ1-1 | TRBD1 | 15 | TRBV20-1 | few | CSARVGTGGGGEAFF | TGCAGTGCTAGAGTGGGGACAGGGGGGGGAGGTGAAGCTTTCTTT
TRBJ1-2 | . | 15 | TRBV12-1 | . | CASSFAGQGPRSYTF | TGTGCCAGCAGCTTTGCGGGACAGGGGCCCAGGAGCTACACCTTC
TRBJ1-2 | . | 12 | TRBV6-1 | . | CASRGQLYGYTF | TGTGCCAGCAGAGGACAGCTCTATGGCTACACCTTC
TRBJ2-5 | TRBD2 | 20 | TRBV7-2 | . | CAGSFQGPGLAGGRKETQYF | TGTGCCGGCAGCTTCCAGGGCCCGGGACTAGCGGGGGGCCGGAAAGAGACCCAGTACTTC
TRBJ1-2 | . | 13 | TRBV20-1 | few | CSAARQSNYGYTF | TGCAGTGCTGCTAGACAGTCTAACTATGGCTACACCTTC
TRBJ1-3 | . | 16 | TRBV7-9 | . | CASSRYTGDGGNTIYF | TGTGCCAGCAGCCGATACACCGGGGACGGTGGAAACACCATATATTTT
TRBJ1-6 | . | 15 | TRBV30 | . | CAWSVTGGGNSPLHF | TGTGCCTGGAGTGTAACGGGGGGGGGGAATTCACCCCTCCACTTT
TRBJ2-7 | TRBD1 | 14 | TRBV27 | few | CASSFGTENSEQYF | TGTGCCAGCAGTTTCGGGACAGAAAACTCCGAGCAGTACTTC
TRBJ1-6 | . | 18 | TRBV6-1 | . | CASSTSLTASSYNSPLHF | TGTGCCAGCAGCACTAGCCTGACAGCGAGCTCCTATAATTCACCCCTCCACTTT
TRBJ1-2 | TRBD1 | 11 | TRBV20-1 | . | CSARDRDGYTF | TGCAGTGCAAGGGACAGGGATGGCTACACCTTC
TRBJ2-5 | TRBD1 | 13 | TRBV6-1 | . | CASSHTGGGTQYF | TGTGCCAGCAGTCATACAGGGGGCGGGACCCAGTACTTC
TRBJ1-5 | TRBD1 | 16 | TRBV2 | . | CASSEGYWTGRQPQHF | TGTGCCAGCAGTGAAGGTTATTGGACAGGGCGACAGCCCCAGCATTTT
TRBJ1-3 | . | 15 | TRBV20-1 | . | CSAGRLAPSGNTIYF | TGCAGTGCTGGCCGTCTGGCCCCGTCGGGAAACACCATATATTTT
TRBJ1-1 | . | 12 | TRBV20-1 | . | CSAGQPNTEAFF | TGCAGTGCAGGACAGCCTAACACTGAAGCTTTCTTT
TRBJ1-2 | . | 16 | TRBV6-1 | few | CASSDFGPEISGGYTF | TGTGCCAGCAGTGATTTTGGGCCGGAGATCTCAGGGGGCTACACCTTC
TRBJ2-1 | TRBD2 | 19 | TRBV7-9 | few | CASSLGRLAGGRVPNEQFF | TGTGCCAGCAGCTTAGGTCGGCTAGCGGGGGGGCGGGTCCCCAATGAGCAGTTCTTC
TRBJ2-1 | . | 12 | TRBV6-1 | . | CASGGAYNEQFF | TGTGCCAGCGGGGGAGCTTACAATGAGCAGTTCTTC
TRBJ1-5 | . | 13 | TRBV20-1 | . | CSARGNPEQPQHF | TGCAGTGCTAGAGGGAACCCTGAGCAGCCCCAGCATTTT
TRBJ1-2 | TRBD1 | 14 | TRBV7-2 | few | CASSLGDRNYGYTF | TGTGCCAGCAGCTTAGGGGACAGGAACTATGGCTACACCTTC
TRBJ1-5 | . | 16 | TRBV6-1 | few | CASLRRSAPLNQPQHF | TGTGCCAGTCTTAGACGATCAGCCCCGCTTAATCAGCCCCAGCATTTT
TRBJ2-7 | . | 15 | TRBV18 | . | CASSHPRSLPYEQYF | TGTGCCAGCTCACATCCACGGAGCCTACCCTACGAGCAGTACTTC
TRBJ1-1 | . | 13 | TRBV6-5 | . | CASSYRGHTEAFF | TGTGCCAGCAGTTACCGGGGGCACACTGAAGCTTTCTTT
TRBJ1-2 | TRBD1 | 14 | TRBV30 | . | CAWSVRDRGNGYTF | TGTGCCTGGAGTGTACGTGACAGGGGGAATGGCTACACCTTC
TRBJ2-5 | TRBD2 | 17 | TRBV2 | . | CASSPPSTGGLQETQYF | TGTGCCAGCAGTCCCCCCTCTACGGGGGGGCTGCAAGAGACCCAGTACTTC